Sequencing of this T cell receptor beta chain was carried out in a study of blood T cell repertoires in COVID-19. Turning to the study itself: Sites across the United States, Italy and Spain contributed samples from acute and convalescent COVID-19. The analysed material was cDNA or gDNA that came from T cells, B-cell-depleted T cells, or PBMCs.

CDR1 is KGHDR and CDR2 is SFDVKD in the germline V gene. V lost 4 bases to trimming and J lost 1 base, with 9 bases between them. The CDR3 contains 14 residues. Sequencing was performed with immunoSEQ multiplex PCR; in TCRdb, only in-frame clones are kept and a portion is missing. Counted here are hundreds of thousands of clones, roughly four fifths occurring once; the ten biggest clones make up over 4%. Participants came from under 30 US areas, aged about 18 to 89 years. Clinical history as reported by participants underpinned cohort assignment. The source of this sequence is a man aged 25-45 years with acute COVID-19. Source material: PBMCs or T cells enriched from blood (not recorded which). The J gene is TRBJ1-1, the V gene TRBV24-1; D possibly corresponds to TRBD1 (5 bases). The CDR3 reads CATSETGGNTEAFF. The DNA for the CDR3 is TGTGCCACCAGTGAGACCGGGGGGAACACTGAAGCTTTCTTT.